This T cell receptor (beta chain) is from a study of cytomegalovirus exposure and HLA in healthy donors (dated by TCRdb to 2016 to 2017). Context from the whole study: An earlier analysis of approximately 640 of the donors reported 250 to 350 Gb of sequence data and roughly 100 million unique TCR beta sequences from 150 million to 200 million T cells. The genetic ancestry cluster associated with self-reported Caucasian donors included roughly 84% of the approximately 410 genotyped donors. Along with the 666-subject first cohort, a separate validation cohort of more than 90 different subjects was used. A later analysis re-analyzed previously published TCR beta repertoires from approximately 700 donors and added high-resolution HLA genotyping to study TCR occurrence patterns. The T cell repertoires of several hundred subjects were profiled by immunosequencing and related to cytomegalovirus serostatus. An early release that covered about 640 HLA-typed donors contained 250 to 350 gigabases of sequencing data and tens of millions of unique TCR sequences. Donor age, sex, ethnicity and CMV serostatus were collected together with the repertoire data. Both class I and class II loci were covered by HLA typing, at four-digit resolution. The study was designed to test whether signatures of past pathogen exposure could be identified by cataloging public T cell receptors. In an earlier analysis of 587 of the donors, high-throughput TCR beta sequencing was used to judge whether each TCR beta V gene segment behaved as functional or pseudogenic. Among roughly 400 genotyped donors of the cohort, an average of around 250,000 unique TCR beta nucleotide sequences was sequenced per donor, of which roughly 17% were non-productive. To predict cytomegalovirus infection status, the study brought together high-throughput TCR immunosequencing, statistical association of individual TCRs with disease status, and machine learning. Every repertoire in the discovery cohort had been generated on one and the same sequencing platform. In a later genetic analysis, genome-wide SNP genotypes for about 65% of the roughly 670 donors were used, and that subset was treated as a discovery cohort. Roughly five DR-DQ haplotypes were handled as single units for association and clustering, since linkage in the cohort was strong. Typing coverage varied by locus: roughly 629-640 donors for A, B, C, DRB1 and DQB1; 500 to 550 for DQA1; nearly 610 for DPA1; approximately 450 for DPB1. The later analysis used no new phenotypic data to find candidate immune exposures, relying instead on TCR beta sequences and their occurrence across donors.

Turning to this clone: The antigen it recognizes is unknown.

The CDR3 spans 15 residues, from the cysteine through the phenylalanine. CDR3 DNA is the only sequence kept; it has 45 bases, read in frame from the first base. CDR1 SGDLS and CDR2 YYNGEE were looked up in the germline V gene. V loses 4 bases at its end and J loses 3 bases; junction bases beyond the gene matches: 6. Library prep was done by the immunoSEQ multiplex PCR assay. A mixture of 60 forward primers for TCR Vbeta segments and 13 reverse primers for TCR Jbeta segments was used in the multiplex PCR. The CDR3 region of rearranged TCR beta genes was amplified from genomic DNA with a multiplex PCR assay. On the Illumina HiSeq System, the amplified TCR beta libraries were sequenced as 87-base-pair reads. In the paper's pipeline: Across the 700 or so repertoires, a later analysis counted about 81 million unique TCR beta chains, around 10 million of which were shared by at least two donors. To remove PCR and sequencing errors, raw reads were error-corrected and collapsed into unique sequences using a nearest-neighbor algorithm that merged closely related sequences. Alignment of CDR3 sequences to IMGT reference sequences was used to assign V, D and J gene segments. For a sequence to be retained, a match of at least six nucleotides to both a V gene segment and a J gene segment was required. A rearrangement counted as productive if the CDR3 had no stop codons and remained in frame with V and J, and every other rearrangement counted as non-productive. Following IMGT convention, CDR3 was defined as the stretch from the second conserved V-encoded cysteine up to the conserved J-encoded phenylalanine. Sequences without an unambiguous match to a single V gene segment were excluded from the earlier analysis of 587 of the donors. An earlier analysis of several hundred of the donors classified V segments as functional when productive rearrangements were above 56.7% and as segregating when the standard deviation between donors was above 5%. A statistical classification framework was developed to diagnose cytomegalovirus status using the catalog of TCR beta chain sequences. V and J gene assignment, in a later analysis, came from comparing TCR nucleotide sequences with IMGT/GENE-DB human TR gene sequences. In a later analysis, CDR3 sequences and most-parsimonious VDJ recombination scenarios were assigned using the TCRdist pipeline. A later analysis defined each TCR beta chain by its CDR3 amino acid sequence plus V-gene family, and excluded reads lacking a unique V-gene family. A later analysis removed 592 highly shared, low-generation-probability nucleotide sequences to deal with suspected cross-contamination and a sequencing artifact. In a later analysis, a clonal expansion index for each public chain was calculated from normalized within-repertoire ranks of inferred template counts. Generation probabilities in a later analysis came from a VDJ recombination model fitted to out-of-frame rearrangements, and those results were checked against IGoR. In a later analysis, TCR-TCR, TCR-HLA and TCR-CMV co-occurrence was scored with hypergeometric tests, and a repertoire-size bias correction was applied to TCR pairs. A later analysis estimated false discovery rates by permuting HLA or CMV assignments 20 times. A later analysis grouped co-occurring TCRs with DBSCAN, adding TCRdist sequence similarity when clustering within HLA-allele-positive subsets. Repertoires with fewer than 30,000 or more than 120,000 public chains, plus five repertoires with anomalous nucleotide sharing, were excluded from co-occurrence clustering. Sourced from immuneACCESS, this table was stored by TCRdb with only in-frame sequences that have V and J called. A share of the clones is absent; for the studies checked, an unresolved V gene accounts for under half, and the remainder has no known explanation. The V and J calls and clone size come from that table; D and trimming were worked out from the DNA. The sample's table covers roughly 50,000 clones. The ten top clones hold roughly 12% of the sample.

Overall results and qualifications from the work: Because counts were too low, about 15 rarely observed V segments, including chromosome 9 orphons, were left out of the earlier analysis of several hundred of the donors. Compared with the approximately 600-donor mean, donors in an Asian-associated ancestry cluster had fewer N-insertions in productive TCRs, according to a later genetic analysis. A later analysis reported that several top co-occurrence clusters appeared linked to parvovirus B19, influenza, CMV and Epstein-Barr virus. When HLA alleles, especially DR and DQ, strongly co-occurred, TCR associations were difficult to assign to individual alleles. Presence/absence analyses assumed roughly uniform sequencing depth across donors, an assumption that may not hold. In vitro tests confirmed that a few of the cytomegalovirus-associated TCR beta chains recognize cytomegalovirus antigens. The only immune exposure information available for the cohort was CMV serostatus. A further reported finding was that TCR beta sequences accurately predicted the HLA-A and HLA-B alleles for most subjects in the first cohort. Only TCR beta chains were sequenced in this cohort, and the absence of alpha or paired-chain data limited detectable features. In an earlier analysis of some 540 of the donors, most TCR beta V segments appeared in productive rearrangements about 87% or about 30% of the time, broadly matching IMGT annotations. Compared with equally common non-associated chains, HLA-associated TCR beta chains in a later analysis were more clonally expanded and had lower generation probabilities. It was suggested by the authors that the approach could potentially be generalized to other disease states and immunological phenotypes. In a later analysis, 16,951 TCR beta sequences were associated with specific HLA alleles at a false discovery rate of 0.05. A group of highly shared sequence variants was considered likely to be a technical artifact of the sequencing pipeline. Because HLA typing was missing for some donors at each locus, association tests included only the typed subset. Correlated functional status among segregating V segments might be attributable to linkage disequilibrium, but an unknown experimental factor could not be ruled out. The classifier was reported to diagnose cytomegalovirus status with high specificity and sensitivity in both the original cohort and the validation cohort. In a later analysis, TCR association rates were found to vary across HLA loci, with the most associated TCRs seen for DRB1 alleles and the fewest for HLA-C alleles. A later genetic analysis associated a missense DCLRE1C variant with V-gene and J-gene trimming of TCR beta chains, and an independent cohort replicated the association. Most TCR sequences were seen in very few donors, while some public TCRs were found in many individuals. In a later analysis, most CMV-associated TCR beta chains were found to appear HLA-restricted, with HLA associations seemingly driven largely by CMV exposure. In the study, 150 to 200 TCR beta chains were listed as associated with cytomegalovirus. The 87-base-pair reads could not distinguish some IMGT-functional V segments, including TRBV6-2 and TRBV6-3, so those segments were excluded.

In total, roughly 670 healthy bone marrow donors made up the cohort. At the time of sampling, every cohort member was nominally healthy, though immune exposures that went unrecorded were likely present. The donor was CMV seropositive and belonged to the group of 250 to 300 seropositive cohort members. A peripheral blood sample was provided by each donor, and peripheral blood mononuclear cells were used for TCR beta sequencing. Genomic DNA was extracted from the blood cell samples with the Qiagen DNeasy Blood Extraction Kit. The TCR was taken from an older woman in good health and CMV-seropositive. The sample taken for sequencing was PBMCs. The rearranged chain carries TRBV9 and TRBJ1-4; TRBD1 fits 7 bases in the junction. The DNA is as follows: TGTGCCAGCAGCCGGGACAGTTGGGCTAATGAAAAACTGTTTTTT. This codes for CASSRDSWANEKLFF.